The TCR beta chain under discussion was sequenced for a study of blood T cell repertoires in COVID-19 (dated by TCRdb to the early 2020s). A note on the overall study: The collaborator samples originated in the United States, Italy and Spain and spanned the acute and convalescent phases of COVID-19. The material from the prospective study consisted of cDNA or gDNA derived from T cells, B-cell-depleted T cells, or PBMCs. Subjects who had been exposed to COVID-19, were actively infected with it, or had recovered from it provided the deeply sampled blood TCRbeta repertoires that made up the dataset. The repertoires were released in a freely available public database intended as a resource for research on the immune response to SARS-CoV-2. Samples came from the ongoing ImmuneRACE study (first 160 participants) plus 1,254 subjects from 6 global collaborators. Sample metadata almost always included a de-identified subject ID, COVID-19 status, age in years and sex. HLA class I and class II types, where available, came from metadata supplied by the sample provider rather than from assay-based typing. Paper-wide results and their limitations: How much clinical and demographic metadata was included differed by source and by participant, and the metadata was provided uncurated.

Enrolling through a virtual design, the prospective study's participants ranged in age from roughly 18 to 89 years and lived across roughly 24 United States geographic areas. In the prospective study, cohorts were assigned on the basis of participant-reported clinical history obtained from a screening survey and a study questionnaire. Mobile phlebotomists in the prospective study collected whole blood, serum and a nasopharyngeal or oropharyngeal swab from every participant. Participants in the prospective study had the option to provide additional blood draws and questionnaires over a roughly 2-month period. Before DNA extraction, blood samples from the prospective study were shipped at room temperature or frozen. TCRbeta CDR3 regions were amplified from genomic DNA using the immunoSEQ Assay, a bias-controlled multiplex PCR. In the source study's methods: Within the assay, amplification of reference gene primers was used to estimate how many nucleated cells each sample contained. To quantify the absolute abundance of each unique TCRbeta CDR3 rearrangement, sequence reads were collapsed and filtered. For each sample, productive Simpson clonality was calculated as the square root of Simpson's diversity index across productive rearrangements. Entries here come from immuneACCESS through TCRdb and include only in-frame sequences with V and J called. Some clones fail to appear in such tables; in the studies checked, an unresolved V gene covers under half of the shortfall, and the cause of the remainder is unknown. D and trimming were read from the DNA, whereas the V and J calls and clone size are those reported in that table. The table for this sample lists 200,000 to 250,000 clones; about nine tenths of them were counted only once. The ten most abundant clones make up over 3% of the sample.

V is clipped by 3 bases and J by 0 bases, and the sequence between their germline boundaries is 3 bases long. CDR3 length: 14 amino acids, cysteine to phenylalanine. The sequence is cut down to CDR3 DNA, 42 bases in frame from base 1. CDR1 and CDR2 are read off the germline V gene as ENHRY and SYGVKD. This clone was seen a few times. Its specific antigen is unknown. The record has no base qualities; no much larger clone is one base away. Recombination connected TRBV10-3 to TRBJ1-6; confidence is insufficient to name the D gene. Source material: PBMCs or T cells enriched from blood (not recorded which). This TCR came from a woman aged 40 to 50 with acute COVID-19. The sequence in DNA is TGTGCCATCAGTGACAGCTCCTATAATTCACCCCTCCACTTT. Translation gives CAISDSSYNSPLHF.